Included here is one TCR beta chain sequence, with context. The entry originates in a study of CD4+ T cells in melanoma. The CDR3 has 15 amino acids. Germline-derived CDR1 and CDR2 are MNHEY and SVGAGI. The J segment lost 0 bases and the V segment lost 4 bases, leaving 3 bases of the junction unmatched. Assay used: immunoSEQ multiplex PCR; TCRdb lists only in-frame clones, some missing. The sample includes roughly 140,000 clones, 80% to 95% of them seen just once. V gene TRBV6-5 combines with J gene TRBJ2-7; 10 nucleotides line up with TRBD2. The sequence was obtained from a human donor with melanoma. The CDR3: CASSWASGGSYEQYF. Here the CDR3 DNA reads TGTGCCAGCAGTTGGGCTAGCGGGGGCTCCTACGAGCAGTACTTC.